This passage covers 25 T cell receptor beta chains from one sample sequenced in a study of blood T cell repertoires in COVID-19. Repertoires were generated with immunoSEQ multiplex PCR, while TCRdb's copy carries only in-frame clones and drops some. The data show some 150,000 clones, around four fifths seen once. The specimen sequenced was peripheral blood. These receptors were taken from a human donor in a cohort sampled during active COVID-19.

V is TRBV19 and J is TRBJ2-7; 7 bases fit TRBD2. The CDR3 is 16 amino acids. With 3 bases clipped from V and 1 base from J, the junction kept 9 bases outside the gene matches. CDR1 and CDR2 (germline): LNHDA, SQIVND (reference sequence). CDR3 region: CASSIESGTLSYEQYF. The DNA for the CDR3 is TGTGCCAGTAGTATTGAGAGCGGGACTTTATCCTACGAGCAGTACTTC. Supplemented by reference TRBV19 and TRBJ2-7, the full variable domain reads DGGITQSPKYLFRKEGQNVTLSCEQNLNHDAMYWYRQDPGQGLRLIYYSQIVNDFQKGDIAEGYSVSREKKESFPLTVTSAQKNPTAFYLCASSIESGTLSYEQYFGPGTRLTVT.

V and J are TRBV7-9 and TRBJ2-1; 11 bases are a match to TRBD1. V trimming: 2 bases; J trimming: 7 bases; junction bases outside the gene matches: 13. The germline CDR1 and CDR2 sequences are SEHNR and FQNEAQ (reference sequence). The CDR3 is made up of 18 amino acids. The CDR3 is CASSLIHARDRGKNEQFF. CDR3 nucleotide sequence: TGTGCCAGCAGCTTAATCCACGCGCGGGACAGGGGGAAGAATGAGCAGTTCTTC.

In its sample, this clone was seen many times. The chain couples TRBV2 to TRBJ1-1; D call uncertain. The V gene lost 6 bases and the J gene lost 5 bases, with 19 bases spanning the gap. The germline gives CDR1 SNHLY, CDR2 FYNNEI. The CDR3 has 15 amino acids. CDR3 coding DNA: TGTGCCAGCAGAAGATCCCAAACAACAGTGACTGAAGCTTTCTTT. Translated, it gives CASRRSQTTVTEAFF.

This clone was observed a few times. The chain uses TRBV4-2 and TRBJ2-7; D call uncertain. There are 14 residues in the CDR3. V shed 0 bases and J shed 2 bases, with 8 bases lying between them. CDR1 and CDR2 from the germline V gene are LGHNA and YNFKEQ. The CDR3 loop reads CASSQDPATYEQYF. As DNA, the CDR3 is TGTGCCAGCAGCCAAGATCCTGCGACCTACGAGCAGTACTTC.

The chain uses TRBV7-2 and TRBJ2-7; 12 bases align to TRBD2. The CDR3 length is 15 residues. The germline V gene encodes CDR1 SGHTA and CDR2 FQGNSA. The junction had 8 bases not matched to a gene; V was cut back by 5 bases and J by 6 bases. Here the CDR3 reads CASSQRTSGIGEQYF. In DNA form, the CDR3 reads TGTGCCAGCAGCCAGCGGACTAGCGGGATAGGCGAGCAGTACTTC.

This chain connects TRBV29-1 to TRBJ1-1, with 11 bases matching TRBD1. V was pared by 4 bases and J by 8 bases, with 3 bases of the junction left unmatched. Germline V gene lookup returns CDR1 SQVTM and CDR2 ANQGSEA. The CDR3 extends over 12 amino acids. The CDR3 here is CSVGTGGTEAFF. In DNA form, the CDR3 reads TGCAGCGTTGGGACAGGGGGCACCGAAGCTTTCTTT.

DNA of the CDR3: TGCAGCGTTGAATTAGCGGGAGTAGGGGATACGCAGTATTTT. Protein: CSVELAGVGDTQYF. V and J are TRBV29-1 and TRBJ2-3; TRBD2 matches 9 bases. The J segment lost 6 bases and the V segment lost 2 bases, leaving 6 bases of the junction unmatched. The germline V gene encodes CDR1 SQVTM and CDR2 ANQGSEA. The CDR3 length is 14 residues.

This chain joins TRBV7-9 and TRBJ2-2; 9 nucleotides line up with TRBD2. With V trimmed by 3 bases and J by 5 bases, 1 base remained unmatched. The CDR3 runs to 14 residues. Germline V CDR1 and CDR2: SEHNR, FQNEAQ (reference sequence). The CDR3: CASSFTSGTGELFF. In DNA form, the CDR3 reads TGTGCCAGCAGCTTTACTAGCGGGACCGGGGAGCTGTTTTTT. Full variable domain (missing parts from reference TRBV7-9 and TRBJ2-2): DTGVSQNPRHKITKRGQNVTFRCDPISEHNRLYWYRQTLGQGPEFLTYFQNEAQLEKSRLLSDRFSAERPKGSFSTLEIQRTEQGDSAMYLCASSFTSGTGELFFGEGSRLTVL.

The rearrangement joins TRBV6-2 or TRBV6-3 to TRBJ2-7; 9 bases are shared with TRBD2. The CDR3 consists of 14 residues. The V and J ends lost 4 bases and 7 bases, in that order; junction bases with no gene match: 8. Germline CDR1 and CDR2: MNHEY and SVGEGT. CDR3 sequence reads: CASSFYPAGGEQYF. The CDR3 DNA follows: TGTGCCAGCAGTTTCTACCCGGCGGGGGGGGAGCAGTACTTC.

CDR3 protein: CASSMAGTSGSYEQYF. The CDR3 DNA follows: TGTGCCAGTAGTATGGCAGGGACTAGCGGGAGCTACGAGCAGTACTTC. This sequence joins TRBV19 and TRBJ2-7; 14 nucleotides match TRBD2. The CDR3 sequence is 16 residues long. Germline V CDR1 and CDR2: LNHDA, SQIVND (reference sequence). V trimming: 3 bases; J trimming: 3 bases; junction bases outside the gene matches: 4.

In regard to this clone: Mismatch with germline at one junction end may stem from a read error. This chain connects TRBV12-3 or TRBV12-4 to TRBJ2-5; tentatively, D is TRBD2 (6 bases). The CDR3 consists of 12 residues. The CDR3: CASSIRDSGLDF. In DNA form, the CDR3 reads TGTGCCAGCAGTATACGGGACTCCGGGCTGGACTTC.

Concerning this clone: Distinct nucleotide sequences in the sample also encode this CDR3. The rearrangement uses TRBV7-9 and TRBJ1-1; 8 positions agree with TRBD1. This CDR3 has 14 residues. CDR1 SEHNR and CDR2 FQNEAQ come from the germline V gene (reference sequence). V lost 2 bases and J lost 1; bases outside the gene matches: 0. The CDR3 region has the DNA TGTGCCAGCAGCTTACAGGGGGCGAACACTGAAGCTTTCTTT. This translates into CASSLQGANTEAFF. Drawing the rest from reference TRBV7-9 and TRBJ1-1, the complete variable domain is DTGVSQNPRHKITKRGQNVTFRCDPISEHNRLYWYRQTLGQGPEFLTYFQNEAQLEKSRLLSDRFSAERPKGSFSTLEIQRTEQGDSAMYLCASSLQGANTEAFFGQGTRLTVV.

The chain couples TRBV6-5 to TRBJ2-3, with D maybe TRBD2 (6 bases). Trimming took 0 bases from V and 3 from J, leaving 13 bases between them. The length of the CDR3 is 16 residues. Germline lookup yields CDR1 MNHEY and CDR2 SVGAGI. The CDR3 loop is CASSYSRGRGTDTQYF. For the CDR3, the DNA is TGTGCCAGCAGTTACTCACGGGGTCGGGGGACAGATACGCAGTATTTT.

The genes are TRBV6-1 and TRBJ1-5; D is ambiguous. This CDR3 comprises 13 residues. Germline CDR1 is MNHNS and CDR2 is SASEGT. With 2 bases removed from V and 11 bases from J, the gap between germline ends came to 13 bases. CDR3 nucleotides: TGTGCCAGCAGTGAACGGAGTAGACTGGCCCAGCATTTT. This gives the protein CASSERSRLAQHF.

CDR3 in amino acids: CASSLFPGTGEQYF. The DNA for the CDR3 is TGTGCCAGCAGCTTATTCCCCGGGACAGGCGAGCAGTACTTC. The J gene is TRBJ2-7, the V gene TRBV11-1, with TRBD1 matching over 8 bases. Germline assignment: CDR1 SGHAT and CDR2 FQDESV (reference sequence). This CDR3 spans 14 amino acids. V was clipped by 2 bases and J by 6 bases; unmatched bases: 6. The variable domain in full, completed from reference TRBV11-1 and TRBJ2-7, reads EAEVAQSPRYKITEKSQAVAFWCDPISGHATLYWYRQILGQGPELLVQFQDESVVDDSQLPKDRFSAERLKGVDSTLKIQPAELGDSAMYLCASSLFPGTGEQYFGPGTRLTVT.

The sample holds a few counts of this clone. The V and J genes are TRBV5-6 and TRBJ2-7; TRBD1 matches 7 bases. With 4 bases clipped from V and 5 bases from J, the junction kept 9 bases outside the gene matches. Germline CDR1 SGHDT, CDR2 YYEEEE. The CDR3 loop spans 14 amino acids. The CDR3 sequence is CASSRDDRAHEQYF. The CDR3 region has the DNA TGTGCCAGCAGCCGAGATGACAGGGCCCACGAGCAGTACTTC.

The chain is built from TRBV3-1 (or the pseudogene TRBV3-2) and TRBJ2-7; D not certain. Trimming left V 1 base short and J 4 bases short, with 8 bases between. CDR1 is LGHDT, CDR2 YNNKEL, per germline (reference sequence). This CDR3 has 13 amino acids. CDR3 sequence (DNA): TGTGCCAGCAGCCAAGGACTTAAATACGAGCAGTACTTC. It yields the protein CASSQGLKYEQYF.

CDR3 region: CAWSVGETQYF. The CDR3 bases are TGTGCCTGGAGTGTCGGAGAGACCCAGTACTTC. The rearrangement uses TRBV30 and TRBJ2-5; no clear D gene. The germline CDR1 and CDR2 sequences are GTSNPN and SVGIG (reference sequence). CDR3 length: 11 residues. V was cut by 0 bases and J by 4 bases, with 3 bases left in between.

This chain connects TRBV19 to TRBJ2-3; 10 nucleotides line up with TRBD2. Germline V gene data show CDR1 as LNHDA and CDR2 as SQIVND (reference sequence). CDR3 size: 16 residues. V shed 3 bases and J 5 bases; nucleotides not matched to a gene: 8. CDR3 nucleotide sequence: TGTGCCAGTAGTATGGCTAGCGGGAGTTCAGGAGATACGCAGTATTTT. This sequence encodes CASSMASGSSGDTQYF.

The count of this clone is one. The genes are TRBV7-2 and TRBJ2-3; TRBD2 agrees at 10 bases. The V gene end was trimmed by 5 bases and the J gene end by 3 bases; junction bases not matched to a gene: 5. The CDR3 consists of 15 residues. Germline loops: CDR1 SGHTA, CDR2 FQGNSA. For the CDR3, the DNA is TGTGCCAGCAGCCCCCAAGCGGGAGGGACAGATACGCAGTATTTT. Residues: CASSPQAGGTDTQYF.

This chain connects TRBV19 to TRBJ1-5; D perhaps matches TRBD1 (5 bases). Germline V gene lookup returns CDR1 LNHDA and CDR2 SQIVND (reference sequence). The CDR3 loop spans 14 amino acids. V was trimmed by 2 bases and J by 7 bases, leaving 12 bases between them. The CDR3 loop is CASSIRGQAQPQHF. CDR3 nucleotides: TGTGCCAGTAGTATAAGGGGCCAAGCGCAGCCCCAGCATTTT.

The chain joins TRBV5-1 to TRBJ2-1; D is uncertain. Trimming removed 1 base from V and 9 bases from J, with 8 bases in between. Germline loops: CDR1 SGHRS, CDR2 YFSETQ. The CDR3 is 12 residues long. CDR3 sequence (DNA): TGCGCCAGCAGCTTGAATCTCCTTGAGCAGTTCTTC. Translating it yields CASSLNLLEQFF.

The V call is TRBV7-2, the J call TRBJ2-1, with D possibly TRBD2 on 7 matching bases. V lost 5 bases and J lost 14, with 16 bases in between. Germline assignment: CDR1 SGHTA and CDR2 FQGNSA. The CDR3 is 12 residues long. The CDR3 nucleotides are TGTGCCAGCAGCCCGTGGGAGGGGGGGAAGTTCTTC. Encoded protein: CASSPWEGGKFF.

This clone was seen only once. This chain connects TRBV11-2 to TRBJ2-2, with D perhaps TRBD1 (5 bases). The V gene's germline CDR1 is SGHAT and CDR2 FQNNGV. The V end was cut by 5 bases, the J end by 8 bases, with 15 bases between. The CDR3 loop spans 14 amino acids. This chain's CDR3 is CASSPRPGSGELFF. CDR3 nucleotides: TGTGCCAGCAGCCCCCGCCCAGGGTCTGGGGAGCTGTTTTTT.

This clone was detected a few times. In nucleotides, the CDR3 is TGTGCCAGTAGTATAGACAGGGGGGATTCCGAGCAGTACTTC. It codes for CASSIDRGDSEQYF. The V gene is TRBV19, the J gene TRBJ2-7; D is possibly TRBD1 (7 bases). Deletions cut 0 bases from V and 6 bases from J, with 12 bases between. This CDR3 has 14 residues. From germline, CDR1 is LNHDA and CDR2 SQIVND (reference sequence).